This section outlines one TCR beta chain sequence together with its context. Its cognate antigen is unknown. J gave up 7 bases and V 6 bases, and 10 bases lay outside the gene matches. This CDR3 has 15 residues. Germline V gene lookup returns CDR1 MNHEY and CDR2 SMNVEV (reference sequence). The data were taken from a study of cytomegalovirus exposure and HLA in healthy donors. Primers included in the PCR were 60 Vbeta and 13 Jbeta primers. The method was immunoSEQ multiplex PCR; TCRdb's version includes in-frame clones alone and lacks a portion of them. The table shows about 43,000 clones, with over 55% occurring only once. Findings and limits, study-wide: CMV antigen specificity of three CMV-associated chains was confirmed in vitro. Several top significant clusters appeared, in a later analysis, to be linked to common viral pathogens. Cytomegalovirus association was listed for around 180 TCR beta chains.

The source of this sequence is a human donor in good health. The sample was PBMCs. The chain has TRBV27 and TRBJ1-5, with 9 positions matching TRBD1. The CDR3 here is CASRPTGGSHQPQHF. The CDR3, as DNA: TGTGCCAGCAGGCCTACAGGGGGCTCACACCAGCCCCAGCATTTT.